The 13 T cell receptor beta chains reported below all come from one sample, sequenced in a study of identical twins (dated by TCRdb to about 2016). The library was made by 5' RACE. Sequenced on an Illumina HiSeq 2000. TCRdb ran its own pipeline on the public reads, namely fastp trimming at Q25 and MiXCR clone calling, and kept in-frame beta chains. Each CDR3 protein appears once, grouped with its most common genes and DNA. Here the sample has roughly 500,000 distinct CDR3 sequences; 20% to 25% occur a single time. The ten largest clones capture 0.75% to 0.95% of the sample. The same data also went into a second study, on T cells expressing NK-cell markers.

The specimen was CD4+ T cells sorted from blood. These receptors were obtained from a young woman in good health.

CDR3 in amino acids: CSATRLAGLQETQYF. The CDR3 bases are TGCAGTGCCACCCGACTAGCGGGGCTCCAAGAGACCCAGTACTTC. The rearrangement uses TRBV20-1 and TRBJ2-5; 11 bases are a match to TRBD2. Unmatched junction bases numbered 7, after V lost 6 bases and J lost 1 base. The CDR3 sequence is 15 residues long. CDR1 is DFQATT, CDR2 SNEGSKA, per germline (reference sequence).

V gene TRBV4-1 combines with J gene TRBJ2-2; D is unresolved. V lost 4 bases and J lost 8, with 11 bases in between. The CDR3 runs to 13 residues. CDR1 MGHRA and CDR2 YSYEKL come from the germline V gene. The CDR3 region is CASSPPLVGELFF. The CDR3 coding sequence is TGCGCCAGCAGCCCTCCTCTGGTGGGGGAGCTGTTTTTT.

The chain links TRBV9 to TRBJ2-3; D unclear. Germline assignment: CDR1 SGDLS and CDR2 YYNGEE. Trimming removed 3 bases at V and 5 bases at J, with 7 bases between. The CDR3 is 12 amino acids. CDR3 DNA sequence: TGTGCCAGCAGCGCCCTCGGAGATACGCAGTATTTT. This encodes CASSALGDTQYF. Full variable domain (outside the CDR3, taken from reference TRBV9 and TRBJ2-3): DSGVTQTPKHLITATGQRVTLRCSPRSGDLSVYWYQQSLDQGLQFLIQYYNGEERAKGNILERFSAQQFPDLHSELNLSSLELGDSALYFCASSALGDTQYFGPGTRLTVL.

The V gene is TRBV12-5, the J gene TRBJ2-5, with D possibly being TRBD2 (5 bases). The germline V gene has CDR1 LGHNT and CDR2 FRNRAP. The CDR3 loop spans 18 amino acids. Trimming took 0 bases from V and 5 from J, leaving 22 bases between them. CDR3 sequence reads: CASGLVQDGVIVGETQYF. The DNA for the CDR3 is TGTGCTAGTGGTTTGGTACAAGACGGGGTAATAGTCGGGGAGACCCAGTACTTC. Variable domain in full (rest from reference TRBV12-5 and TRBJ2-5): DARVTQTPRHKVTEMGQEVTMRCQPILGHNTVFWYRQTMMQGLELLAYFRNRAPLDDSGMPKDRFSAEMPDATLATLKIQPSEPRDSAVYFCASGLVQDGVIVGETQYFGPGTRLLVL.

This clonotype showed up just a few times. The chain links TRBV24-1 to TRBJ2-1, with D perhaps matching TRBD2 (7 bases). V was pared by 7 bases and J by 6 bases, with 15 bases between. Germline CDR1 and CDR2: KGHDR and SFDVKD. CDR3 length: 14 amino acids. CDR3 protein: CATSPRGGGNEQFF. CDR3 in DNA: TGTGCCACCAGCCCCCGGGGAGGGGGCAATGAGCAGTTCTTC.

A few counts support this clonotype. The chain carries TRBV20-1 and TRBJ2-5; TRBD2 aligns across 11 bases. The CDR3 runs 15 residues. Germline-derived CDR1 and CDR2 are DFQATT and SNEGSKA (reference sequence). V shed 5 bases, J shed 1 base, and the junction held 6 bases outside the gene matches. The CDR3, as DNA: TGCAGTGCTCCTCCCGGGACTAGCGGCCAAGAGACCCAGTACTTC. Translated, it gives CSAPPGTSGQETQYF.

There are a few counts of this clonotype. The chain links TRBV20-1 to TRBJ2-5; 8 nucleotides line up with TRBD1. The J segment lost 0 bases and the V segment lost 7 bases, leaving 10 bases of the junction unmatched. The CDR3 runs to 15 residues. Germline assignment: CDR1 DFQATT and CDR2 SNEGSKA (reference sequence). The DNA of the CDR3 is TGCAGTGTCCAGGGGGCAGGGGGGTACCAAGAGACCCAGTACTTC. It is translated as CSVQGAGGYQETQYF.

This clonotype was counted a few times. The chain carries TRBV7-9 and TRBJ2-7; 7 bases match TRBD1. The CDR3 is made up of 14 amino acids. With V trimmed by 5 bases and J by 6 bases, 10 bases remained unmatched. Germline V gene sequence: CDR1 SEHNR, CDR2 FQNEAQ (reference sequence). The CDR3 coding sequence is TGTGCCAGCAGCACCGACAGGGTGAAGGGCGAGCAGTACTTC. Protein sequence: CASSTDRVKGEQYF.

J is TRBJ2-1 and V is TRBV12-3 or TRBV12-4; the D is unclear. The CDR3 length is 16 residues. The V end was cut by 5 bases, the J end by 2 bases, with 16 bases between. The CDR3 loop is CASSGLERYAYNEQFF. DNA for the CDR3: TGTGCCAGCAGTGGCTTGGAGAGATACGCCTACAATGAGCAGTTCTTC.

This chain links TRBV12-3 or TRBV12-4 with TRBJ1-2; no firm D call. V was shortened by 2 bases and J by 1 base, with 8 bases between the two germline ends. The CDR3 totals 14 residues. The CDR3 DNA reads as TGTGCCAGCAGTTTAAATGGGAATAACTATGGCTACACCTTC. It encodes CASSLNGNNYGYTF.

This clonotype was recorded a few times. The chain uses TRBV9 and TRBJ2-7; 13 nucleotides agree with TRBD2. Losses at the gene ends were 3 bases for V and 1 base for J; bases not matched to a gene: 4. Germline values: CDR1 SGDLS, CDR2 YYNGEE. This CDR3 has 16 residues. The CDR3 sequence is CASSGEGLAGSYEQYF. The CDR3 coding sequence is TGTGCCAGCAGCGGTGAGGGACTAGCGGGATCCTACGAGCAGTACTTC.

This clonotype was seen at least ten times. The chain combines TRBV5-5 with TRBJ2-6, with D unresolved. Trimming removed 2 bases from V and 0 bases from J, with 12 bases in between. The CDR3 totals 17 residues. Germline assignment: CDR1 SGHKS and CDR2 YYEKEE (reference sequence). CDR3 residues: CASSFSGSSSGANVLTF. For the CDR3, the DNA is TGTGCCAGCAGCTTCTCCGGGTCTAGCTCTGGGGCCAACGTCCTGACTTTC.

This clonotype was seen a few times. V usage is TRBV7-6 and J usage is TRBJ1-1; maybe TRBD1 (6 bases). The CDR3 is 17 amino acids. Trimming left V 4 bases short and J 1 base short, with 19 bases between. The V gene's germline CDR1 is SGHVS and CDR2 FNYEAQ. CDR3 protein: CASSWPRLGTPNTEAFF. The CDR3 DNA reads TGTGCCAGCAGCTGGCCGAGGTTGGGGACACCGAACACTGAAGCTTTCTTT.